The TCR beta chain under discussion was sequenced for a study of blood T cell repertoires in COVID-19. Study information: Some COVID-19 samples were acute and others convalescent; all came from the United States, Italy and Spain. T cells, B-cell-depleted T cells, or PBMCs supplied cDNA or gDNA.

Deletions cut 0 bases from V and 9 bases from J, with 13 bases between. The CDR3 contains 14 residues. Per the germline V gene, CDR1 is KGHSH and CDR2 is LQKENI. Authors' data handling: Estimation of nucleated cell counts relied on the amplification of reference gene primers. TCRdb's table, derived via immunoSEQ multiplex PCR, lists solely in-frame clones and lacks some. D and trimming were read from the DNA, whereas the V and J calls and clone size are those reported in that table. The data contain about 180,000 clones, approximately 80% of them singletons. The source is a human donor in a cohort sampled during active COVID-19. The source material was peripheral blood. The chain recombines TRBV18 with TRBJ2-3; D possibly corresponds to TRBD2 (5 bases). The CDR3 loop reads CASSPPTDPGTQYF. In DNA form, the CDR3 reads TGTGCCAGCTCACCACCGACTGATCCGGGGACGCAGTATTTT.